One T cell receptor beta chain is described in this entry. RNA was extracted with the RNeasy kit, and a quantity of roughly 0.45 to 1 ug was reverse transcribed using random hexamers. From the immunoSEQ multiplex PCR reads, TCRdb called clonotypes with MiXCR, one entry per CDR3 protein. The sample yields roughly 200,000 distinct CDR3 sequences, over 85% seen once. V gave up 3 bases and J gave up 1 base, with 6 bases separating them. The CDR3 length is 14 residues. Per germline, CDR1 MDHEN and CDR2 SYDVKM. This entry belongs to a study of CD8 T cells in Susac syndrome. This receptor was obtained from a human donor in good health. The genes are TRBV28 and TRBJ2-2; D is uncertain. Sequenced: CD4+ T cells from PBMCs. The DNA of the CDR3 is TGTGCCAGCAGTTTCTCGGTGAACACCGGGGAGCTGTTTTTT. Protein sequence: CASSFSVNTGELFF.